These 5 T cell receptor beta chains were sequenced from one sample in a study of response to subunit inactivated influenza vaccine. TCRdb itself ran the RT-PCR reads through MiXCR, one entry per CDR3 protein. The table lists over 150,000 distinct CDR3 sequences, around 8.8% of them singletons. Sequencing used non-naive T cells sorted from PBMCs, obtained on the day of vaccination. The receptors were sampled from a man in his fifties who received an inactivated influenza vaccine.

In its sample, this clonotype was seen a few times. The J gene is TRBJ1-6, the V gene TRBV29-1; perhaps TRBD1 as D (5 bases). The V end lost 4 bases, the J end lost 7 bases, and 11 bases lay between the germline ends. The CDR3 is made up of 13 amino acids. Germline V gene lookup returns CDR1 SQVTM and CDR2 ANQGSEA. The CDR3 DNA reads as TGCAGCGTTGGGGAGGGGTGGAATTCACCCCTCCACTTT. Translation gives CSVGEGWNSPLHF.

The chain combines TRBV19 with TRBJ2-3, with D tentatively TRBD1 or TRBD2 (5 bases each). The germline CDR1 and CDR2 sequences are LNHDA and SQIVND (reference sequence). Trimming shortened V by 4 bases and J by 1 base, and 12 bases separated the two germline ends. CDR3 length: 15 residues. The CDR3 DNA follows: TGTGCCAGTAGTACCGGGACCTCGGGCACAGATACGCAGTATTTT. Its protein product is CASSTGTSGTDTQYF.

This sequence joins TRBV19 and TRBJ2-1; 7 nucleotides match TRBD1. Trimming took 7 bases from V and 4 from J; bases not matched to a gene: 7. The CDR3 sequence is 14 residues long. Germline V gene data show CDR1 as LNHDA and CDR2 as SQIVND (reference sequence). This chain's CDR3 is CASIETGRYNEQFF. CDR3 sequence (DNA): TGTGCCAGTATTGAGACAGGGCGGTACAATGAGCAGTTCTTC.

In this sample, this clonotype turned up a few times. The genes are TRBV19 and TRBJ2-6; D is perhaps TRBD2 (5 bases). Per germline, CDR1 LNHDA and CDR2 SQIVND (reference sequence). Trimming removed 9 bases at V and 0 bases at J, with 6 bases between. The CDR3 covers 13 residues. The CDR3 loop reads CASGVSGANVLTF. In nucleotides, the CDR3 is TGTGCCAGCGGGGTCTCTGGGGCCAACGTCCTGACTTTC.

In this sample, this clonotype turned up many times. This chain uses TRBV18 with TRBJ2-7; 8 bases are a match to TRBD1. Trimming at V came to 5 bases and at J to 2 bases, leaving 5 bases not matched to a gene. Per the germline V gene, CDR1 is KGHSH and CDR2 is LQKENI. This CDR3 contains 14 residues. In DNA, the CDR3 is TGTGCCAGCTCAAGCGGACAGGGCCCCTACGAGCAGTACTTC. As protein: CASSSGQGPYEQYF.